This T cell receptor (beta chain) was captured by sequencing in a study of PD-1 blockade in classical Hodgkin lymphoma (dated by TCRdb to about 2020). Turning to the overall study: Nivolumab dosing was 3 mg/kg intravenously every 2 weeks, continuing until either disease progression or unacceptable toxicity. The study used TCR beta sequencing and CyTOF to define a peripheral blood immune signature of response to PD-1 blockade in classical Hodgkin lymphoma. Summary of the overall study and its limitations: A significant rise by C4D1 was seen in CD4+ but not CD8+ TCR diversity (p=0.0027 vs p=0.16), with the rise being most apparent in complete responders (p=0.02). The study was restricted to a single clinical trial cohort, and the causes of repertoire differences, possibly disease activity or prior therapy, were left undefined. Baseline TCR diversity was reported to be lower in newly diagnosed patients than in healthy donors, and even lower in relapsed/refractory patients. Baseline diversity similar to that of newly diagnosed patients was observed in trial patients achieving complete response, whereas significantly lower diversity was observed in partial responders and progressors. Patients starting nivolumab less than 1 year after ASCT had lower diversity and were excluded from later analyses to avoid confounding by immune reconstitution.

As to this clone: Its antigen is not yet known. The input lacks base qualities; no much larger clone sits a single base away.

The Qiagen DNeasy kit was used to extract genomic DNA from unsorted PBMCs and from the negatively selected CD4+ and CD8+ fractions. TCR beta CDR3 regions were amplified by immunoSEQ multiplex PCR using primers annealing to V and J segments. Amplification bias was minimized using a synthetic immune receptor repertoire, and residual bias was removed computationally after sequencing. For the original study's pipeline: Repertoire diversity was quantified as the Shannon entropy index using custom Python scripts. The unsorted, CD4+ and CD8+ repertoires were each analyzed separately, with the exception of combined analyses, where CD4+ and CD8+ sequences were merged in silico. A clone was considered expanded if an increase in frequency of at least 2-fold after treatment relative to C1D1 was found, and a pseudocount of 0.5 was applied to clones undetected at baseline. Clones with 0 or 1 copy at C1D1 were defined as singleton clones, while clones with 2 or more copies were defined as non-singleton clones. By matching protein sequences in sorted samples from the same patient, clones expanded in unsorted samples were annotated as CD4+, CD8+ or unknown. Wilcoxon tests on paired samples were used to test diversity changes from C1D1 to C4D1. This is the immuneACCESS table as TCRdb keeps it, with only in-frame sequences that have V and J called. A part of the clones is gone; compared with another copy, unresolved V genes explain less than half, and the rest is unexplained. Clone size and the V and J calls come from that table; the DNA yielded D and trimming. In this sample the table shows some 58,000 clones, 85% to 90% of which occur a single time. The biggest ten clones account for over 5% of the sample.

In light of the paper, this sample's time point label describes: cycle 2 day 1 (C2D1) of nivolumab. Every trial patient had relapsed following autologous stem cell transplantation, and prior brentuximab vedotin exposure was what differed among cohorts A, B and C. A total of fewer than 65 patients with relapsed/refractory classical Hodgkin lymphoma made up the trial cohort, and each patient's best overall response was complete response, partial response or progressive disease. Trial patients were treated with single-agent nivolumab in the multi-cohort phase II CheckMate 205 trial. Best overall response was determined by an independent review committee according to the 2007 International Working Group response criteria. PBMCs from the trial were collected at three points: immediately before nivolumab initiation (C1D1), and during therapy at cycle 2 day 1 and cycle 4 day 1. Peripheral blood was collected in 8 mL Vacutainer Cell Preparation Tubes, from which PBMCs were isolated by centrifugation and then cryopreserved.

The trim is 4 bases for V and 3 bases for J, with a gap of 13 bases between the germline ends. Its CDR3 holds 15 amino acids, cysteine through phenylalanine. Only the CDR3 DNA stays, 45 bases, in frame from base 1. Based on the germline V gene (reference sequence), the CDR1 and CDR2 sequences are SEHNR and FQNEAQ. In this chain, TRBV7-9 is recombined with TRBJ2-4, with the D gene not clear enough to name. This sequence originates from a human donor with classical Hodgkin lymphoma. The sample here was peripheral blood mononuclear cells (PBMCs), taken before the second cycle of nivolumab. Here is the DNA: TGTGCCAGCAGCTCTTTACACCTGGGCAAAAACATTCAGTACTTC. It translates to CASSSLHLGKNIQYF.